This passage covers 23 T cell receptor beta chains from one sample sequenced in a study of shared clonotypes between healthy human individuals. Assay used: immunoSEQ multiplex PCR; TCRdb lists only in-frame clones, some missing. This table holds about 2,500,000 clones, 85% to 95% found once. The material sequenced was naive CD4+ T cells sorted from blood. Specified subset: CD45RA+ positively selected. These receptors came from a young man in good health.

The J gene is TRBJ1-5, the V gene TRBV5-6; 7 bases are a match to TRBD1. The J segment lost 7 bases and the V segment lost 0 bases, leaving 4 bases of the junction unmatched. From germline, CDR1 is SGHDT and CDR2 YYEEEE. The CDR3 runs 14 residues. The DNA of the CDR3 is TGTGCCAGCAGCTTGGCAGGGGGGGTACAGCCCCAGCATTTT. The encoded protein is CASSLAGGVQPQHF. The full variable domain, in which reference TRBV5-6 and TRBJ1-5 provide the parts outside the CDR3, is DAGVTQSPTHLIKTRGQQVTLRCSPKSGHDTVSWYQQALGQGPQFIFQYYEEEERQRGNFPDRFSGHQFPNYSSELNVNALLLGDSALYLCASSLAGGVQPQHFGDGTRLSIL.

This chain uses TRBV6-1 with TRBJ2-5; D may be TRBD2 (6 bases). The J call may be incorrect, as the DNA end agrees better with TRBJ2-7. The CDR3 is 11 residues long. Germline V gives CDR1 MNHNS, CDR2 SASEGT. CDR3 sequence: CASTRRDEQYF. The CDR3 bases are TGTGCCAGCACCAGGAGGGACGAGCAGTACTTC.

Remarks on this clone: The same CDR3 can be traced to other DNA sequences in this sample. This chain links TRBV7-2 with TRBJ2-1; D might be TRBD2 (6 bases). Per the germline V gene, CDR1 is SGHTA and CDR2 is FQGNSA. This CDR3 comprises 15 residues. V was pared by 0 bases and J by 4 bases, with 10 bases between. The CDR3 loop reads CASSLASGRYNEQFF. The CDR3 nucleotides are TGTGCCAGCAGCTTAGCCAGCGGGCGATACAATGAGCAGTTCTTC.

This rearrangement joins TRBV6-5 to TRBJ1-2; D unclear. CDR3 length: 14 residues. With 6 bases removed from V and 1 base from J, the gap between germline ends came to 12 bases. CDR1 is MNHEY and CDR2 is SVGAGI in the germline V gene. CDR3 sequence reads: CASSRGTFNYGYTF. As DNA, the CDR3 is TGTGCCAGCAGCCGAGGAACTTTTAACTATGGCTACACCTTC.

The chain joins TRBV18 to TRBJ1-6; D is undetermined. The germline V gene has CDR1 KGHSH and CDR2 LQKENI. The V gene lost 2 bases and the J gene lost 7 bases, with 9 bases spanning the gap. The CDR3 consists of 14 residues. The CDR3 loop reads CASSPGRQNSPLHF. The CDR3 bases are TGTGCCAGCTCACCAGGGCGTCAGAATTCACCCCTCCACTTT.

This clone showed up just once. The chain has TRBV30 and TRBJ2-1; D remains ambiguous. CDR1 GTSNPN and CDR2 SVGIG come from the germline V gene (reference sequence). Trimming cost V 1 base and J 2 bases, with 6 bases left between them. CDR3 length: 13 amino acids. In DNA form, the CDR3 reads TGTGCCTGGAGTGCGTCCACCTACAATGAGCAGTTCTTC. Translated, it gives CAWSASTYNEQFF.

The V and J genes are TRBV11-2 and TRBJ2-7; D gene ambiguous. Germline loops: CDR1 SGHAT, CDR2 FQNNGV. The ends were cut back, 1 base at V and 3 bases at J, with 10 bases in the middle. The CDR3 has 14 residues. CDR3 amino acids: CASSLVGIDYEQYF. The CDR3 bases are TGTGCCAGCAGCTTAGTTGGGATCGACTACGAGCAGTACTTC.

The V gene is TRBV11-2, the J gene TRBJ1-1, with D uncertain. Trimming removed 1 base at V and 1 base at J, with 7 bases between. Germline assignment: CDR1 SGHAT and CDR2 FQNNGV. The CDR3 length is 14 residues. The CDR3 bases are TGTGCCAGCAGCTTAGTTTCGCGGAACACTGAAGCTTTCTTT. Its translation: CASSLVSRNTEAFF.

The rearrangement links TRBV6-5 to TRBJ2-3; 7 nucleotides line up with TRBD2. With V trimmed by 2 bases and J by 0 bases, 2 bases remained unmatched. The CDR3 has 15 residues. Germline-derived CDR1 and CDR2 are MNHEY and SVGAGI. DNA for the CDR3: TGTGCCAGCAGTTACGCGGGGGAAAGCACAGATACGCAGTATTTT. The encoded protein is CASSYAGESTDTQYF.

The chain is built from TRBV11-2 and TRBJ2-5, with D possibly called TRBD1 or TRBD2 (5 bases each). Germline assignment: CDR1 SGHAT and CDR2 FQNNGV. The V end lost 4 bases, the J end lost 2 bases, and 11 bases lay between the germline ends. The CDR3 extends over 14 amino acids. The CDR3 nucleotides are TGTGCCAGCAGCTCCGGGGCATCTCAAGAGACCCAGTACTTC. This gives the protein CASSSGASQETQYF.

The chain is built from TRBV29-1 and TRBJ1-2, with 8 bases lining up with TRBD1. Germline V CDR1 and CDR2: SQVTM, ANQGSEA. The CDR3 totals 13 residues. Trimming removed 7 bases from V and 5 bases from J; junction bases left unmatched: 9. The CDR3 region has the DNA TGCAGCGCCCAATCAGGGGGCCGTTATGGCTACACCTTC. Residues: CSAQSGGRYGYTF.

The chain couples TRBV13 to TRBJ1-2, with 9 positions matching TRBD1. Germline V lookup: CDR1 PRHDT, CDR2 FYEKMQ (reference sequence). Trimming removed 0 bases from V and 2 bases from J; junction bases left unmatched: 4. This CDR3 spans 16 amino acids. DNA for the CDR3: TGTGCCAGCAGCTTAGGGGGGACAGGGACAAACTATGGCTACACCTTC. Encoded protein: CASSLGGTGTNYGYTF.

V and J are TRBV2 and TRBJ1-5, with 9 positions matching TRBD1. The CDR3 totals 15 residues. With 7 bases clipped from V and 3 bases from J, the junction kept 7 bases outside the gene matches. Germline CDR1 and CDR2: SNHLY and FYNNEI. CDR3 DNA sequence: TGTGCCAGCACTGGACAGGGGCTTATCAATCAGCCCCAGCATTTT. Protein sequence: CASTGQGLINQPQHF.

The chain recombines TRBV6-1 with TRBJ2-5, with D unresolved. The CDR3 is 14 residues long. Trimming removed 5 bases from V and 4 bases from J, with 14 bases in between. Germline V gene data show CDR1 as MNHNS and CDR2 as SASEGT. In nucleotides, the CDR3 is TGTGCCAGCAGTTCTAGTAACTTCGGAGAGACCCAGTACTTC. Its translation: CASSSSNFGETQYF.

The V and J genes are TRBV5-1 and TRBJ1-2, with 11 bases matching TRBD1. Germline CDR1 and CDR2: SGHRS and YFSETQ. The CDR3 runs to 16 residues. With 0 bases clipped from V and 4 bases from J, the junction kept 5 bases outside the gene matches. In DNA form, the CDR3 reads TGCGCCAGCAGCTTGGCACCGGGACAGGGGGTCTATGGCTACACCTTC. This translates into CASSLAPGQGVYGYTF. The variable domain in full, completed from reference TRBV5-1 and TRBJ1-2, reads KAGVTQTPRYLIKTRGQQVTLSCSPISGHRSVSWYQQTPGQGLQFLFEYFSETQRNKGNFPGRFSGRQFSNSRSEMNVSTLELGDSALYLCASSLAPGQGVYGYTFGSGTRLTVV.

This chain links TRBV11-2 with TRBJ1-6, with D tentatively TRBD1 (6 bases). Trimming removed 1 base from V and 7 bases from J, with 14 bases in between. This CDR3 spans 16 amino acids. Germline CDR1 SGHAT, CDR2 FQNNGV. The CDR3 nucleotides read TGTGCCAGCAGCTTAGTACAGGGAGGTTGGAATTCACCCCTCCACTTT. It encodes CASSLVQGGWNSPLHF.

On this clone itself: Within the sample, other DNA sequences also encode this same CDR3. The chain combines TRBV18 with TRBJ1-1; D remains unclear. Germline V lookup: CDR1 KGHSH, CDR2 LQKENI. Trimming shortened V by 0 bases and J by 3 bases, and 8 bases separated the two germline ends. The CDR3 spans 14 residues. CDR3 coding DNA: TGTGCCAGCTCACCACCCCCGGGAGACACTGAAGCTTTCTTT. It specifies CASSPPPGDTEAFF.

Only one count was recorded for this clone. Other nucleotide sequences from this sample produce the same CDR3. The chain uses TRBV5-1 and TRBJ1-4, with 9 bases lining up with TRBD1. Germline V gives CDR1 SGHRS, CDR2 YFSETQ. The ends lost 4 bases at V and 0 bases at J; junction bases unmatched: 1. The length of the CDR3 is 15 residues. In DNA, the CDR3 is TGCGCCAGCAGCCGGGACAGGGCAACTAATGAAAAACTGTTTTTT. Encoded protein: CASSRDRATNEKLFF.

The chain employs TRBV27 and TRBJ2-7; 11 nucleotides match TRBD2. V gave up 5 bases and J gave up 1 base; unmatched junction bases: 10. CDR1 MNHEY and CDR2 SMNVEV come from the germline V gene (reference sequence). The CDR3 sequence is 17 residues long. CDR3 sequence (DNA): TGTGCCAGCAGTGCCCCCGGACTAGCGGGCGATTCCTACGAGCAGTACTTC. Protein product: CASSAPGLAGDSYEQYF.

The V call is TRBV6-5, the J call TRBJ2-5; D uncertain. CDR1 and CDR2 from the germline V gene are MNHEY and SVGAGI. Trimming cost V 0 bases and J 8 bases, with 16 bases left between them. This CDR3 spans 15 amino acids. In DNA, the CDR3 is TGTGCCAGCAGTTACTCGATGGCGGCCGCAGGAACCCAGTACTTC. Amino acids: CASSYSMAAAGTQYF.

The genes are TRBV19 and TRBJ2-1, with 11 nucleotides matching TRBD2. Germline V lookup: CDR1 LNHDA, CDR2 SQIVND (reference sequence). Germline trimming cut 5 bases from V and 1 base from J; bases unmatched to any gene: 4. This CDR3 has 16 residues. The CDR3: CASSLTSGTSYNEQFF. The CDR3 region has the DNA TGTGCCAGTAGTTTGACTAGCGGGACGTCCTACAATGAGCAGTTCTTC.

The sample holds one count of this clone. The chain has TRBV6-5 and TRBJ2-7; no definite D call. V lost 9 bases and J 1 base, leaving 10 bases between the germline ends. CDR1 is MNHEY and CDR2 is SVGAGI in the germline V gene. The CDR3 covers 12 residues. In DNA form, the CDR3 reads TGTGCCAGTGCAACAGCTTCCTACGAGCAGTACTTC. Protein sequence: CASATASYEQYF.

The CDR3: CASSPRGAAEYEQYF. In DNA, the CDR3 is TGTGCCAGCAGCCCCCGAGGAGCGGCAGAATACGAGCAGTACTTC. The gene calls are TRBV7-2 and TRBJ2-7; weak D call: TRBD2 (5 bases). Germline CDR1 and CDR2: SGHTA and FQGNSA. V was cut by 5 bases and J by 4 bases, with 18 bases left in between. This CDR3 comprises 15 residues.